This TCR beta chain comes out of a study of blood T cell repertoires in COVID-19. Sequencing was performed with immunoSEQ multiplex PCR; in TCRdb, only in-frame clones are kept and a portion is missing. Among 100,000 to 150,000 clones, around three quarters were seen once, and the ten largest hold roughly 35%. This receptor was identified in a man aged 40-49 years with active or convalescent COVID-19. The sequenced sample consisted of peripheral blood.

In nucleotides, the CDR3 is TGTGCCAGCAGTTTACTTCCGGGACAGGGGACTGAAGCTTTCTTT. Translation: CASSLLPGQGTEAFF. This chain joins TRBV28 and TRBJ1-1; 10 bases line up with TRBD1. Germline V lookup: CDR1 MDHEN, CDR2 SYDVKM. The CDR3 covers 15 residues. The J segment lost 5 bases and the V segment lost 2 bases, leaving 5 bases of the junction unmatched.